The TCR beta chain described here comes from a study of cytomegalovirus exposure and HLA in healthy donors. With 60 Vbeta and 13 Jbeta primers, the PCR was carried out. TCRdb keeps only in-frame clones here, not all; method: immunoSEQ multiplex PCR. The sample lists roughly 180,000 clones, less than 90% occurring once. General study results and limits: A further, later analysis showed that HLA-associated TCR beta chains (compared with equally common others) were more clonally expanded.

This clone occurred a few times. Its specificity is unknown. The sequencing input was PBMCs. The receptor was derived from a girl aged 10-17 years in good health and CMV-seropositive.

CDR3 protein: CGLNQPQHF. Written as DNA, the CDR3 is TGTGGGCTTAATCAGCCCCAGCATTTT. V usage is TRBV6-5 and J usage is TRBJ1-5, with D unclear. The CDR3 has 9 amino acids. Germline loops: CDR1 MNHEY, CDR2 SVGAGI.